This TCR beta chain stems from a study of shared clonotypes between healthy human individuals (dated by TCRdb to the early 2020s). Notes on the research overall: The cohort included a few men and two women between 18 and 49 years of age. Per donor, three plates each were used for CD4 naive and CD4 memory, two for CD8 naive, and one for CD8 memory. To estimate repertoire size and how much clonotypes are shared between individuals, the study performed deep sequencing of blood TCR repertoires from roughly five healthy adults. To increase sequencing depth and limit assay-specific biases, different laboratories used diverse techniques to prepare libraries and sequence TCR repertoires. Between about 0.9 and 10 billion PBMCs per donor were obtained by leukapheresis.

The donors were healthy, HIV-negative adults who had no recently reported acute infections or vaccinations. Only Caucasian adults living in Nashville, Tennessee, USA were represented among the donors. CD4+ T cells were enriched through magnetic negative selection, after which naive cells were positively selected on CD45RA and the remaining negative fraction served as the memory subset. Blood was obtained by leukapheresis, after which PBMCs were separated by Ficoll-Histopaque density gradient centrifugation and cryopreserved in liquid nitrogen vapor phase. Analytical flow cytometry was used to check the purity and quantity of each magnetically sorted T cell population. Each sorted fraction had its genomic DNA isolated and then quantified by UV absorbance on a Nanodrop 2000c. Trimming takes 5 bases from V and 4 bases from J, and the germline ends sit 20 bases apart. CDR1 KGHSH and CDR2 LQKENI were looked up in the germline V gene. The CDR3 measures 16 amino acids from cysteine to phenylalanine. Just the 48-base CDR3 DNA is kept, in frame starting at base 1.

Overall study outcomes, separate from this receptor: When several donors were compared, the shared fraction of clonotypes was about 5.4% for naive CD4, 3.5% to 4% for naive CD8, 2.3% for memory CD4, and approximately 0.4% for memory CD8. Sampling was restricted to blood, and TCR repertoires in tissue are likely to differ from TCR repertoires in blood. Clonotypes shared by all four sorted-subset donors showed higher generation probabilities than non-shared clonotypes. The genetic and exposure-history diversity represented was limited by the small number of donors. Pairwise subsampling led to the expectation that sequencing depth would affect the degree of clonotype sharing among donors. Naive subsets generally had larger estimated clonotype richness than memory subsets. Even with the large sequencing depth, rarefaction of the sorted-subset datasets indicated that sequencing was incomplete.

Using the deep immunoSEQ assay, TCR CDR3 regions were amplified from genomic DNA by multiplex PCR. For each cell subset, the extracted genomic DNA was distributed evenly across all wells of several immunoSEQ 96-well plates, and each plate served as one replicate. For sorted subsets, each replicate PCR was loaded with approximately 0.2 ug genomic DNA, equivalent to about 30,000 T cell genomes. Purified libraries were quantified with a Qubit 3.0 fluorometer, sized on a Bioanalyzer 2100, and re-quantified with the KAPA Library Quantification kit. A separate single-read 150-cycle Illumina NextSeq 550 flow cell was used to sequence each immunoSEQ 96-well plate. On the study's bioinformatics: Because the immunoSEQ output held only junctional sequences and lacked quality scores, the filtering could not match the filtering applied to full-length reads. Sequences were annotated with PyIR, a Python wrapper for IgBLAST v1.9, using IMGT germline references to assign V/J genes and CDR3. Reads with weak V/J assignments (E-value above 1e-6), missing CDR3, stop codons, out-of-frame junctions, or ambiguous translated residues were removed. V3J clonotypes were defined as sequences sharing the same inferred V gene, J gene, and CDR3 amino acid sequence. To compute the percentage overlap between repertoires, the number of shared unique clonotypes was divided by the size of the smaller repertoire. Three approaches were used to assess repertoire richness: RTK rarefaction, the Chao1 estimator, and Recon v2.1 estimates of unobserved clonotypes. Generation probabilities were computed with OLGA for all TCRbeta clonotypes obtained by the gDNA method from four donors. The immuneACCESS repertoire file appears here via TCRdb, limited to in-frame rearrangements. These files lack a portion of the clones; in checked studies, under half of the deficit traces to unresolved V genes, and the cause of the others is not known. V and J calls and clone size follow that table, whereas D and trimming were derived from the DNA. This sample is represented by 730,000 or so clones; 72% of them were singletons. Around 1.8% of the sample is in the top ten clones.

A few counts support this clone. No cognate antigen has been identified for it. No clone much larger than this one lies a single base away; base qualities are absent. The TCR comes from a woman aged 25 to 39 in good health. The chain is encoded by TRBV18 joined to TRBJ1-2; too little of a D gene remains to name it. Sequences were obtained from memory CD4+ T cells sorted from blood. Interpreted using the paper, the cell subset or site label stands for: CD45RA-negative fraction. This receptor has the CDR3 CASSAIVSTSGYGYTF. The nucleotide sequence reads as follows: TGTGCCAGCTCAGCAATCGTCAGCACCTCTGGCTATGGCTACACCTTC.